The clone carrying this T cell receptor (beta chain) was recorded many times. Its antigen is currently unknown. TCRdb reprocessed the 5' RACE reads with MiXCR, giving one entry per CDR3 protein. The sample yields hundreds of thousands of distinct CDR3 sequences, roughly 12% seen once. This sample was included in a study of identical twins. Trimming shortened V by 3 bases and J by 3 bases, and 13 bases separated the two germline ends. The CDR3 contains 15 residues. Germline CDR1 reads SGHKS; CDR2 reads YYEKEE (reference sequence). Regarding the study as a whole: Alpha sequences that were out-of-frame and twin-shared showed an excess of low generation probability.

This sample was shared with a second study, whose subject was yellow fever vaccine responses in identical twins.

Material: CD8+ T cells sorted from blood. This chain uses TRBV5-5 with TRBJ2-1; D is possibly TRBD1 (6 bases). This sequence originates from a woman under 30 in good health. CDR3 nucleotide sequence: TGTGCCAGCAGCTCGGACAGCACCTACTACAATGAGCAGTTCTTC. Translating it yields CASSSDSTYYNEQFF.